This is a list of T cell receptor beta chains from one sample in a study of T cells in Graves' hyperthyroidism and ophthalmopathy. MiXCR, run by TCRdb on the multiplex PCR reads, gives a single entry per CDR3 protein. The top ten clones hold approximately 30% of a sample with 300,000 to 450,000 distinct CDR3 sequences, roughly 17% of them seen once. The material sequenced was blood. These receptors were taken from a woman aged 25 to 39 with Graves' hyperthyroidism that later progressed to Graves' ophthalmopathy. CDR3s include the opening cysteine and the closing phenylalanine or tryptophan. The D gene is left open where the match is weak. Only some rows state a clone size, as once, few, many or a class for expanded clones.

abundance	v_gene	j_gene	d_gene	CDR3nt	CDR3aa
many	TRBV20-1	TRBJ1-5	TRBD1	TGCAGTGCTAGAGGACAGGGGGAGAGTCAGCCCCAGCATTTT	CSARGQGESQPQHF
many	TRBV30	TRBJ2-1	-	TGTGCCTACACCGGGGGAACCTACTACAATGAGCAGTTCTTC	CAYTGGTYYNEQFF
few	TRBV7-9	TRBJ2-7	TRBD1	TGTGCCAGCAGCGAACAGGGGGAACGGAACGAGCAGTACTTC	CASSEQGERNEQYF
-	TRBV6-1	TRBJ1-6	-	TGTGCCAGCAGTGAAGGTGGCAGGAGCTCCTATAATTCACCCCTCCACTTT	CASSEGGRSSYNSPLHF
-	TRBV18	TRBJ2-6	TRBD2	TGTGCCAGCTCACCGGACTTCGGGGGGTCAGGCTCTGGGGCCAACGTCCTGACTTTC	CASSPDFGGSGSGANVLTF
few	TRBV13	TRBJ1-5	-	TGTGCCAGCAGCCAAGGACAGTTGGGCAATCAGCCCCAGCATTTT	CASSQGQLGNQPQHF
few	TRBV6-5	TRBJ2-7	TRBD1	TGTGCCAGCAGATATACAGGGGGGTCCTCCTACGAGCAGTACTTC	CASRYTGGSSYEQYF
many	TRBV9	TRBJ2-5	-	TGTGCCAGCAGCCAAGGCAGCCAAGAGACCCAGTACTTC	CASSQGSQETQYF
-	TRBV5-6	TRBJ2-1	TRBD2	TGTGCCAGCAGCTTTGGGGGAGGACTAGCGGTATACAATGGGCAGTTCTTC	CASSFGGGLAVYNGQFF
-	TRBV30	TRBJ2-5	TRBD2	TGTGCCTGGGGGACTAGCGGGGGATTGCGGTACCAAGAGACCCAGTACTTC	CAWGTSGGLRYQETQYF
many	TRBV6-1	TRBJ1-6	-	TGTGCCAGCAGAATTACAGGGAATTCACCCCTCCACTTT	CASRITGNSPLHF
many	TRBV4-1	TRBJ2-1	TRBD2	TGCGCCAGCAGCCAAGTCGTTCTAGCGGGGGGGCCTCGGAAGGATGAGCAGTTCTTC	CASSQVVLAGGPRKDEQFF
many	TRBV12-3/TRBV12-4	TRBJ2-7	TRBD1	TGTGCCAGCAGTGAGAGGACAGGTCACTCCTACGAGCAGTACTTC	CASSERTGHSYEQYF
many	TRBV11-2	TRBJ2-5	TRBD1	TGTGCCAGCAGCGATTCTGACAGGGGCCTTAGGGAGACCCAGTACTTC	CASSDSDRGLRETQYF
few	TRBV18	TRBJ2-7	TRBD2	TGTGCCAGCTCCTTCGGGGGGAAGTACGAGCAGTACTTC	CASSFGGKYEQYF
many	TRBV27	TRBJ2-2	-	TGTGCCAGCAGAACGTCCTGGAACACCGGGGAGCTGTTTTTT	CASRTSWNTGELFF
many	TRBV11-1	TRBJ2-7	-	TGTGCCAGCAGCCCAGGTTACGGGACGGGCCGCGAGCAGTACTTC	CASSPGYGTGREQYF
few	TRBV9	TRBJ2-3	-	TGTGCCAGCAGCGTCGTGGCGACAAGCACAGATACGCAGTATTTT	CASSVVATSTDTQYF
-	TRBV28	TRBJ2-7	-	TGTGCCAGCAGTTTAACACTTGGTCGACTAGTGAAACCCTACGAGCAGTACTTC	CASSLTLGRLVKPYEQYF
many	TRBV6-2/TRBV6-3	TRBJ2-5	TRBD2	TGTGCCAGCAGTCGAGAAACTAGCGGAAACCAAGAGACCCAGTACTTC	CASSRETSGNQETQYF
few	TRBV5-6	TRBJ1-2	-	TGTGCCAGCAGCGTGGGGGGACGAATCGGTGGCTACACCTTC	CASSVGGRIGGYTF
-	TRBV19	TRBJ1-1	-	TGTGCCAGTAGTATGTCAGGCACTGAAGCTTTCTTT	CASSMSGTEAFF
many	TRBV5-6	TRBJ1-1	TRBD1	TGTGCCAGCAGCATAAGATGGACAGGTTCGAACACTGAAGCTTTCTTT	CASSIRWTGSNTEAFF
-	TRBV5-8	TRBJ2-7	-	TGTGCCAGCAGCTTGCGCGGCGGTTCAAGCTCCTACGAGCAGTACTTC	CASSLRGGSSSYEQYF
many	TRBV5-1	TRBJ2-1	TRBD2	TGCGCCAGCAGCTTGGGACCAAACCTTAGTCGCGGGAGTTACAATGAGCAGTTCTTC	CASSLGPNLSRGSYNEQFF
many	TRBV27	TRBJ2-5	TRBD2	TGTGCCAGCAGTTTATCGGGGGCCCCGTTAGCGGGGGTTGGAGAGACCCAGTACTTC	CASSLSGAPLAGVGETQYF
many	TRBV2	TRBJ2-5	-	TGTGCCAGCAGTGGGTGGGGAGAGACCCAGTACTTC	CASSGWGETQYF
many	TRBV11-2	TRBJ2-3	-	TGTGCCAGCAGCTTAGATCCCCGGTGGGGCGGGGAATCCACAGATACGCAGTATTTT	CASSLDPRWGGESTDTQYF
many	TRBV2	TRBJ1-2	-	TGTGCCAGCACCTACAGGGCTATCTATGGCTACACCTTC	CASTYRAIYGYTF
few	TRBV29-1	TRBJ2-2	-	TGCAGCGTTGAAGATGGGGGGCAGGGGGATTTCGCCGGGGAGCTGTTTTTT	CSVEDGGQGDFAGELFF
few	TRBV5-1	TRBJ2-7	TRBD2	TGCGCCAGCAGCTTTCGGCGGGGGGGAAACGAGCAGTACTTC	CASSFRRGGNEQYF
once	TRBV30	TRBJ1-6	-	TGTGCCACCGACAACTCCTATAATTCACCCCTCCACTTT	CATDNSYNSPLHF
many	TRBV19	TRBJ2-7	-	TGTGCCAGTAGTGGACTTTCCTACGAGCAGTACTTC	CASSGLSYEQYF
many	TRBV11-2	TRBJ2-1	TRBD1	TGTGCCAGCACCACGAGCTTGGGACAGCAATACAATGAGCAGTTCTTC	CASTTSLGQQYNEQFF
-	TRBV3-1	TRBJ1-3	-	TGTGCCAGCAGCCATGGAGGGGCAGGCGTGGTTCAAGGAAACACCATATATTTT	CASSHGGAGVVQGNTIYF
-	TRBV28	TRBJ2-7	-	TGTGCCAGCCTGGAGTCAGGGGGGGGATACGAGCAGTACTTC	CASLESGGGYEQYF
-	TRBV6-4	TRBJ2-1	TRBD1	TGTGCCAGCTTGAAAGGGACAGGGGGTAATGAGCAGTTCTTC	CASLKGTGGNEQFF
many	TRBV29-1	TRBJ1-2	TRBD1	TGCAGCGTTGCGACAGGGGGCACAATACGGGCGGGCTATGGCTACACCTTC	CSVATGGTIRAGYGYTF
-	TRBV30	TRBJ1-4	-	TGTGCCTGGAGTGTACTATTTGGGACCTATCCTAATGAAAAACTGTTTTTT	CAWSVLFGTYPNEKLFF
many	TRBV20-1	TRBJ1-6	TRBD1	TGCAGTGCTAGAGACCCCGGGACAGGGCAAAGCTCCTATAATTCACCCCTCCACTTT	CSARDPGTGQSSYNSPLHF
-	TRBV9	TRBJ1-6	-	TGTGCCAGCAGCATCGGGCCCGACGACGGGCTTAATTCACCCCTCCACTTT	CASSIGPDDGLNSPLHF
many	TRBV27	TRBJ1-6	-	TGTGCCAGCAGTTGGGGTTATGGCAATTCACCCCTCCACTTT	CASSWGYGNSPLHF
few	TRBV2	TRBJ1-4	-	TGTGCCAGCAGTGAAAGTGGCGGCAGGCGTGAAAAACTGTTTTTT	CASSESGGRREKLFF
-	TRBV11-2	TRBJ2-1	-	TGTGCCAGCAGCTTGGGGTTGCAGGAGCAGTTCTTC	CASSLGLQEQFF
-	TRBV14	TRBJ2-2	-	TGTGCCAGCAGTAAATATCGGGCCGGGGAGCTGTTTTTT	CASSKYRAGELFF
many	TRBV6-2/TRBV6-3	TRBJ2-5	-	TGTGCCAGCAGTTATTTCAGGTCGGACTGGAGAGAAGAGACCCAGTACTTC	CASSYFRSDWREETQYF
many	TRBV7-2	TRBJ2-1	-	TGTGCCAGCAGCTTGTCACAGGCCTACAATGAGCAGTTCTTC	CASSLSQAYNEQFF
-	TRBV5-4	TRBJ2-3	TRBD2	TGTGCCAGCAGCTGGGGACTAGCGAGCACAGATACGCAGTATTTT	CASSWGLASTDTQYF
-	TRBV20-1	TRBJ2-5	TRBD2	TGCAGTGCAAATTCCGGGACTAGTGGGGGGGGGGAGACCCAGTACTTC	CSANSGTSGGGETQYF
many	TRBV18	TRBJ2-7	TRBD2	TGTGCCAGCTCACAGGGAGGGGAGCAGTACTTC	CASSQGGEQYF
-	TRBV20-1	TRBJ2-3	TRBD2	TGCAGTGCCCTAGGATCGGGAGGGAGCACAGATACGCAGTATTTT	CSALGSGGSTDTQYF
-	TRBV4-2	TRBJ1-6	TRBD1	TGTGCCAGCAGCCAAGGAAGACAGGGCTCCTATAATTCACCCCTCCACTTT	CASSQGRQGSYNSPLHF
-	TRBV3-1	TRBJ2-7	TRBD2	TGTGCCAGCAGCCAAGTAGGTCTAGCGGGAGCCGAGGTCCGTATCCACGAGCAGTACTTC	CASSQVGLAGAEVRIHEQYF
many	TRBV3-1	TRBJ1-2	TRBD1	TGTGCCAGCAGCCTGGGACAGGGCCGATATGGCTACACCTTC	CASSLGQGRYGYTF
many	TRBV9	TRBJ1-1	-	TGTGCCAGCGGGGAAGGGAACACTGAAGCTTTCTTT	CASGEGNTEAFF
many	TRBV3-1	TRBJ1-1	-	TGTGCCAGCATAGAGACAGGCAACACTGAAGCTTTCTTT	CASIETGNTEAFF
many	TRBV6-1	TRBJ1-5	-	TGTGCCAGCAGGCCGAACGCCGGGCCGGGGGGTCTTCATCAGCCCCAGCATTTT	CASRPNAGPGGLHQPQHF
few	TRBV19	TRBJ2-5	-	TGTGCCAGTAGTATAGGCGTAGGGGACCAAGAGACCCAGTACTTC	CASSIGVGDQETQYF
many	TRBV5-1	TRBJ1-1	TRBD1	TGCGCCAGTACGGGACAGGGTGGAGCTTTCTTT	CASTGQGGAFF
many	TRBV27	TRBJ1-5	-	TGTGCCAGCAGTCCAGGGGTTTTCACTCAGCCCCAGCATTTT	CASSPGVFTQPQHF